The source of this T cell receptor (beta chain) is a study of T cells in Graves' hyperthyroidism and ophthalmopathy. Whole-study context: Peripheral blood was drawn at first diagnosis, prior to all treatment.

Amplified TCR beta CDR3 regions came from RNA transcripts. The HTBI set primed first-round TCR CDR3 RT-PCR. TCRdb reprocessed the multiplex PCR reads via MiXCR and lists one record per CDR3 protein. The sample gives approximately 380,000 distinct CDR3 sequences, approximately 17% of which show up once; around two fifths is in the top ten. PBMCs were derived from about 9.1 ml fresh peripheral blood. This clonotype was recorded many times. Its specificity is not known. General study results and limits: Blood also carried most thyroid clonotypes expanded above 0.001. The model forecast ophthalmopathy, anticipating it by a median 6.5 months before onset.

V lost 0 bases, J lost 2 bases, and 7 bases lay in between. The CDR3 extends over 13 amino acids. Germline CDR1 is DFQATT and CDR2 is SNEGSKA (reference sequence). This TCR was recovered from a man aged 18 to 29 with Graves' ophthalmopathy. Material: blood. The chain combines TRBV20-1 with TRBJ1-2; maybe TRBD1 (5 bases). CDR3 DNA: TGCAGTGCTAGAGATGGACAAAACTATGGCTACACCTTC. Amino acids: CSARDGQNYGYTF.